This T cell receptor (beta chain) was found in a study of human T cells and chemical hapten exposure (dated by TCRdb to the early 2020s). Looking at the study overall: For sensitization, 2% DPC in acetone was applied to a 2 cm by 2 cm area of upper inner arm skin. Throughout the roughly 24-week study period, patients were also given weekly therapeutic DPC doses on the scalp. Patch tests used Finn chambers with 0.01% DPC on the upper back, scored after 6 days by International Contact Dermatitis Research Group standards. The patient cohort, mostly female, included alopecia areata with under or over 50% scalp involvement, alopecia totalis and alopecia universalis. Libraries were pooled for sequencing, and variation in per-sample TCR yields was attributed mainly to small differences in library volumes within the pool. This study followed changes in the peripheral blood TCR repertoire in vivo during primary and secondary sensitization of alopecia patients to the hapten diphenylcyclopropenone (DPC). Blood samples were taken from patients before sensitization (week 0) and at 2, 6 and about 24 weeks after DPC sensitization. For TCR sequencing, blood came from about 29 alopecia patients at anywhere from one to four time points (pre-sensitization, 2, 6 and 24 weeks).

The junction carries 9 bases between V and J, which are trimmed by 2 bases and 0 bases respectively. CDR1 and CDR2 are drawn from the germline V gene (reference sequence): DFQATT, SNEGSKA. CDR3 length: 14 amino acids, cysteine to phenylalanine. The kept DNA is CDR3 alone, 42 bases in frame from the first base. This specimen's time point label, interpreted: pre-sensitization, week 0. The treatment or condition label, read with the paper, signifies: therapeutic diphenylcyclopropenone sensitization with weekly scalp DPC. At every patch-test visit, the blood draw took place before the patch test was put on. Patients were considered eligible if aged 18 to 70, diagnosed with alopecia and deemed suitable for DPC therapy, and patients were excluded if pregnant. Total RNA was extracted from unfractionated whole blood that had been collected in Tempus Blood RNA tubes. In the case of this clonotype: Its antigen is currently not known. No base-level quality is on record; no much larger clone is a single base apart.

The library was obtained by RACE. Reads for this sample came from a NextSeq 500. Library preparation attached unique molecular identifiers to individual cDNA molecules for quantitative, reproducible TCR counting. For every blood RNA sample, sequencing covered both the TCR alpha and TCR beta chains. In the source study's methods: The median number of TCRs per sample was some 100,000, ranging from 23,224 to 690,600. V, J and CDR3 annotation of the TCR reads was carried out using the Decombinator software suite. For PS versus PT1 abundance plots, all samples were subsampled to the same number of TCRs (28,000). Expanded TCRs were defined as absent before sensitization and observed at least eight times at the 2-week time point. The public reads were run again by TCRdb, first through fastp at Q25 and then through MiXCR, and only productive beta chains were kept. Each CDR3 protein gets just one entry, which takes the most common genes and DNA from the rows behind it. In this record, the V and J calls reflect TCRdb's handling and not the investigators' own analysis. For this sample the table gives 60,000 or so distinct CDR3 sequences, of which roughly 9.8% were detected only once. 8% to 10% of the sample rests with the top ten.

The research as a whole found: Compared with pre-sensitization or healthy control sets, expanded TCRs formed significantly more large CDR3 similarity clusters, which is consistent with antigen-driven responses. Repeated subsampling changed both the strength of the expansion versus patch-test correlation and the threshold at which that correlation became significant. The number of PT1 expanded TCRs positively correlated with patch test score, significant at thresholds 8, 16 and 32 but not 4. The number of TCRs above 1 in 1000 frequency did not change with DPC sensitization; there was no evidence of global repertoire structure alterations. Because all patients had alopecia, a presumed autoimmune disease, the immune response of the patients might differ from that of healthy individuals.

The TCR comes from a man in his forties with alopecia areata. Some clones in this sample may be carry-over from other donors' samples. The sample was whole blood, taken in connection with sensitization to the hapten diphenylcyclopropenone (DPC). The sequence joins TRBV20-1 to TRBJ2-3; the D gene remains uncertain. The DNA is TGCAGTGCTAGATATGTACCAAGCACAGATACGCAGTATTTT. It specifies CSARYVPSTDTQYF.